This T cell receptor (beta chain) originates from a study of control samples from healthy donors and cancer patients. Looked up from germline, CDR1 is SEHNR and CDR2 is FQNEAQ (reference sequence). The CDR3 sequence is 15 residues long. V shed 5 bases and J shed 8 bases, with 18 bases lying between them. TCRdb keeps only in-frame clones here, not all; method: immunoSEQ multiplex PCR. The sample contains approximately 94,000 clones, roughly 84% of which appear only once. The sequence was collected from a woman aged 50 to 60 in good health. The sequencing input was blood. V usage is TRBV7-9 and J usage is TRBJ1-4; perhaps TRBD1 as D (6 bases). In DNA, the CDR3 is TGTGCCAGCAGCCCGACCGGAGGGAGGGGGGAAAAACTGTTTTTT. It codes for CASSPTGGRGEKLFF. The full variable domain, in which reference TRBV7-9 and TRBJ1-4 provide the parts outside the CDR3, is DTGVSQNPRHKITKRGQNVTFRCDPISEHNRLYWYRQTLGQGPEFLTYFQNEAQLEKSRLLSDRFSAERPKGSFSTLEIQRTEQGDSAMYLCASSPTGGRGEKLFFGSGTQLSVL.